The 21 T cell receptor beta chains below come from one sample, sequenced in a study of T-cell reconstitution after alpha-beta-depleted transplantation in children. The TCRbeta library incorporated unique molecular identifiers. TCRdb processed the PCR reads anew with MiXCR; each CDR3 protein has one entry. Of about 110,000 distinct CDR3 sequences in the sample, around 6.4% were seen once. The sample here was PBMCs, mostly from graft donor cells, taken 360 days after TCRalphabeta/CD19-depleted stem cell transplant. Receptors were obtained from a male patient aged 2-10 years who had a stem cell transplant for acute lymphoblastic leukemia, so the T cells may come from the graft donor.

The CDR3 protein is CSAVGTASTNEKLFF. CDR3 nucleotides: TGCAGTGCCGTCGGGACAGCCTCAACTAATGAAAAACTGTTTTTT. The chain is built from TRBV20-1 and TRBJ1-4, with TRBD1 matching over 7 bases. After removal of 6 bases from V and 0 bases from J, the junction contained 7 bases not matched to a gene. The CDR3 runs 15 residues. The V gene's germline CDR1 is DFQATT and CDR2 SNEGSKA (reference sequence).

Concerning this clonotype itself: This may stem from a read error, because a much larger clone lies one nucleotide away. This chain uses TRBV6-5 with TRBJ2-7; D ambiguous. The CDR3 is 11 residues long. Per germline, CDR1 MNHEY and CDR2 SVGAGI. CDR3 residues: CASSYYHDQYF. In DNA form, the CDR3 reads TGTGCCAGCAGTTATTACCACGACCAGTACTTC.

This clonotype was seen at least ten times. The chain uses TRBV6-2 or TRBV6-3 and TRBJ1-1; 8 nucleotides line up with TRBD1. The CDR3 runs to 15 residues. Looked up from germline, CDR1 is MNHEY and CDR2 is SVGEGT. V trimming: 4 bases; J trimming: 1 base; junction bases outside the gene matches: 5. CDR3 sequence (DNA): TGTGCCAGCAGTTCGACCGGGACAGGGAACACTGAAGCTTTCTTT. Translation: CASSSTGTGNTEAFF.

Many counts were recorded for this clonotype. The V and J genes are TRBV11-2 and TRBJ2-7; D remains ambiguous. Germline CDR1 reads SGHAT; CDR2 reads FQNNGV. This CDR3 is 14 amino acids long. The ends were cut back, 1 base at V and 2 bases at J, with 9 bases in the middle. This CDR3 reads CASSLGAATYEQYF. DNA of the CDR3: TGTGCCAGCAGCTTAGGGGCAGCCACCTACGAGCAGTACTTC.

This clonotype came up many times. This chain connects TRBV27 to TRBJ2-7; D not certain. The germline V gene has CDR1 MNHEY and CDR2 SMNVEV (reference sequence). The CDR3 totals 14 residues. The V gene lost 3 bases and the J gene lost 2 bases, with 11 bases spanning the gap. The CDR3 DNA follows: TGTGCCAGCAGTTTCCAGGACGTCACCTACGAGCAGTACTTC. This codes for CASSFQDVTYEQYF.

This clonotype was counted at least ten times. The chain joins TRBV28 to TRBJ2-4; D is unclear. Germline V gene sequence: CDR1 MDHEN, CDR2 SYDVKM. V lost 2 bases and J lost 0, with 11 bases in between. The CDR3 has 16 amino acids. CDR3 residues: CASSLRVWLAKNIQYF. The CDR3, as DNA: TGTGCCAGCAGTTTAAGGGTGTGGTTAGCCAAAAACATTCAGTACTTC.

This clonotype was seen a handful of times. This rearrangement joins TRBV28 to TRBJ2-5; the D call may be TRBD1 or TRBD2 (5 bases each). The V end was cut by 6 bases, the J end by 7 bases, with 18 bases between. CDR1 and CDR2 (germline): MDHEN, SYDVKM. The length of the CDR3 is 14 residues. The DNA of the CDR3 is TGTGCCAGCAGAACCGGGACCCCCTGGGGGACCCAGTACTTC. Translation gives CASRTGTPWGTQYF.

This clonotype was counted at least ten times. The J gene is TRBJ2-2, the V gene TRBV11-1; 7 bases are a match to TRBD1. Germline CDR1 and CDR2: SGHAT and FQDESV (reference sequence). This CDR3 is 16 amino acids long. The trim removed 5 bases at V and 3 bases at J, leaving 9 bases unmatched. This CDR3 reads CASSPYRGADTGELFF. The DNA for the CDR3 is TGTGCCAGCAGCCCCTACAGGGGAGCGGACACCGGGGAGCTGTTTTTT. Complete variable domain (other parts from reference TRBV11-1 and TRBJ2-2): EAEVAQSPRYKITEKSQAVAFWCDPISGHATLYWYRQILGQGPELLVQFQDESVVDDSQLPKDRFSAERLKGVDSTLKIQPAELGDSAMYLCASSPYRGADTGELFFGEGSRLTVL.

This clonotype was detected only a few times. J is TRBJ1-3 and V is TRBV9, with D hard to call. CDR3 size: 15 residues. Trimming removed 6 bases from V and 0 bases from J, with 13 bases in between. The V gene's germline CDR1 is SGDLS and CDR2 YYNGEE. The CDR3 is CASTRRAGSGNTIYF. In nucleotides, the CDR3 is TGTGCCAGCACCCGTAGAGCAGGCTCTGGAAACACCATATATTTT.

This clonotype was observed many times. The rearrangement uses TRBV5-5 and TRBJ1-2; D uncertain. The germline CDR1 and CDR2 sequences are SGHKS and YYEKEE (reference sequence). V gave up 4 bases and J gave up 3 bases, with 7 bases separating them. There are 12 residues in the CDR3. The CDR3 is CASSPKDYGYTF. For the CDR3, the DNA is TGTGCCAGCAGCCCTAAGGACTATGGCTACACCTTC.

The sample holds many counts of this clonotype. The chain links TRBV20-1 to TRBJ1-2, with D uncertain. CDR3 length equals 12 residues. Germline V gene lookup returns CDR1 DFQATT and CDR2 SNEGSKA (reference sequence). V was trimmed by 6 bases and J by 0 bases, leaving 8 bases between them. CDR3 bases: TGCAGTGCCATACACTCTAACTATGGCTACACCTTC. It is translated as CSAIHSNYGYTF.

Many counts were recorded for this clonotype. V and J are TRBV7-2 and TRBJ2-1; D gene unclear. The ends were cut back, 1 base at V and 9 bases at J, with 10 bases in the middle. Germline CDR1 and CDR2: SGHTA and FQGNSA. The CDR3 length is 13 residues. CDR3 sequence: CASSLGPHGEQFF. The CDR3 nucleotides read TGTGCCAGCAGCTTAGGCCCCCACGGTGAGCAGTTCTTC.

This clonotype was found many times. The chain uses TRBV10-1 and TRBJ1-1, with D possibly matching TRBD1 (5 bases). V shed 4 bases and J shed 6 bases, with 15 bases lying between them. The CDR3 extends over 14 amino acids. In germline, CDR1 is WNHNN, CDR2 SYGVQD (reference sequence). CDR3 nucleotides: TGCGCCAGCAGTGGAGGTTGGGGCGGCGCTGAAGCTTTCTTT. Translating gives CASSGGWGGAEAFF.

The genes are TRBV19 and TRBJ2-2, with D maybe TRBD2 (6 bases). The CDR3 has 15 amino acids. V lost 10 bases to trimming and J lost 3 bases, with 18 bases between them. Germline V gives CDR1 LNHDA, CDR2 SQIVND (reference sequence). CDR3 protein: CATEEWGGDTGELFF. As DNA, the CDR3 is TGTGCCACCGAAGAGTGGGGAGGCGACACCGGGGAGCTGTTTTTT.

To note about this clonotype: This sequence may be a read error, since a much larger clone differs from it by one base. V usage is TRBV24-1 and J usage is TRBJ2-1; tentative D call: TRBD1 (5 bases). CDR1 and CDR2 (germline): KGHDR, SFDVKD. This CDR3 is 16 amino acids long. The CDR3 sequence is CATSDLGVADYNKQFF. The CDR3 region has the DNA TGTGCCACCAGTGATTTAGGGGTCGCGGATTACAATAAGCAGTTCTTC.

This clonotype has just a few counts. The chain joins TRBV2 to TRBJ2-7, with TRBD2 identical over 9 bases. Looked up from germline, CDR1 is SNHLY and CDR2 is FYNNEI. V dropped 1 base and J dropped 3; count of bases not matched to a gene: 4. This CDR3 is built from 15 residues. The CDR3 bases are TGTGCCAGCAGTGAAGGACTAGCGGTCGTCTACGAGCAGTACTTC. Its translation is CASSEGLAVVYEQYF.

This clonotype was counted a few times. The V and J genes are TRBV6-1 and TRBJ1-5; a weak D match, TRBD1 (6 bases). The V gene lost 3 bases and the J gene lost 6 bases, with 21 bases spanning the gap. Per germline, CDR1 MNHNS and CDR2 SASEGT. The CDR3 spans 17 residues. The CDR3 region is CASSEGVDSGISQPQHF. The CDR3 DNA is TGTGCCAGCAGTGAGGGTGTGGACAGTGGAATAAGTCAGCCCCAGCATTTT.

The chain recombines TRBV27 with TRBJ2-3; D is undetermined. Germline-derived CDR1 and CDR2 are MNHEY and SMNVEV (reference sequence). V lost 3 bases and J lost 5, with 12 bases in between. This CDR3 has 14 residues. CDR3 in amino acids: CASSFQSWLDTQYF. DNA for the CDR3: TGTGCCAGCAGTTTTCAAAGTTGGTTAGATACGCAGTATTTT.

This clonotype was detected many times. V and J are TRBV29-1 and TRBJ1-2; D gene unclear. The V and J ends lost 4 bases and 4 bases respectively, with 7 bases between them. This CDR3 spans 11 amino acids. CDR1 and CDR2 from the germline V gene are SQVTM and ANQGSEA. CDR3 residues: CSVASTYGYTF. The CDR3 coding sequence is TGCAGCGTTGCGTCGACCTATGGCTACACCTTC.

This clonotype appeared many times. The chain has TRBV12-3 or TRBV12-4 and TRBJ1-2, with D possibly matching TRBD1 (5 bases). The CDR3 has 10 residues. The V gene lost 11 bases and the J gene lost 8 bases, with 12 bases spanning the gap. CDR3 amino acids: CAAGLRGYTF. CDR3 sequence (DNA): TGTGCCGCAGGGCTTCGGGGCTACACCTTC.

In its sample, this clonotype was seen many times. This chain uses TRBV5-6 with TRBJ1-6; D is uncertain. Germline loops: CDR1 SGHDT, CDR2 YYEEEE. Deletions cut 2 bases from V and 10 bases from J, with 13 bases between. The CDR3 extends over 14 amino acids. The DNA for the CDR3 is TGTGCCAGCAGCTTAAGGCCAATAGGGTCACCCCTCCACTTT. Its protein product is CASSLRPIGSPLHF.